Listed here is a single TCR beta chain. This entry belongs to a study of blood T cell repertoires in COVID-19. Study-level background: Samples taken during acute and convalescent COVID-19 were collected in the United States, Italy and Spain. Nucleic acid was either cDNA or gDNA, and it came from T cells, B-cell-depleted T cells, or PBMCs.

As originally analysed: Counts of nucleated cells, estimated from reference gene primer amplification, were obtained. Clones were sequenced by immunoSEQ multiplex PCR, and TCRdb holds only the in-frame ones, with some missing. That table is the source of V, J and clone size, and D and trimming were worked out from the DNA. The sample gives under 300,000 clones, roughly 85% of which show up once; 2.5% to 3% is in the top ten. The germline CDR1 and CDR2 sequences are KGHSH and LQKENI. Trimming pared 0 bases from V and 4 bases from J, leaving 15 bases between. This CDR3 contains 17 residues. The origin of this receptor is a woman in her twenties or thirties with active or convalescent COVID-19. The sample was peripheral blood. The chain has TRBV18 and TRBJ2-2; the D gene is possibly TRBD2 (7 bases). This CDR3 reads CASSPPAAGALTGELFF. The CDR3 DNA follows: TGTGCCAGCTCACCACCAGCGGCGGGGGCGCTCACCGGGGAGCTGTTTTTT.